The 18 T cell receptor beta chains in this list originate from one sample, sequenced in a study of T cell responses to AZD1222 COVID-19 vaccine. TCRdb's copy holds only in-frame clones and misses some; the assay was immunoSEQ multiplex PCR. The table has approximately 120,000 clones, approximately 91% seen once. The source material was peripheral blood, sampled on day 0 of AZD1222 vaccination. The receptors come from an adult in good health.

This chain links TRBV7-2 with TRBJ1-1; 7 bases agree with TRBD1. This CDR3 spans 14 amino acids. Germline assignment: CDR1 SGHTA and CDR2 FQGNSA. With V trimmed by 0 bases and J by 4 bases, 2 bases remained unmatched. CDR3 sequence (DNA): TGTGCCAGCAGCTTAGCGGGGACAGTCACTGAAGCTTTCTTT. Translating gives CASSLAGTVTEAFF.

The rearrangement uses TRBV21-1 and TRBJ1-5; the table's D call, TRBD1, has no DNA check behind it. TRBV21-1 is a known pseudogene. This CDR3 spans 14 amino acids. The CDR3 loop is CASSKQGYDQPQHF. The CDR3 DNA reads TGTGCCAGCAGCAAACAGGGATACGATCAGCCCCAGCATTTT.

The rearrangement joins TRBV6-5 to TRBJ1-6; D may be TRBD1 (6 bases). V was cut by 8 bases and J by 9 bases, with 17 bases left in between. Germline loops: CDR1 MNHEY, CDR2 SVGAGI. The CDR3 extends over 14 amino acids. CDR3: CASQDGRGPSPLHF. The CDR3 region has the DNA TGTGCCAGCCAGGACGGCAGGGGACCTTCACCCCTCCACTTT.

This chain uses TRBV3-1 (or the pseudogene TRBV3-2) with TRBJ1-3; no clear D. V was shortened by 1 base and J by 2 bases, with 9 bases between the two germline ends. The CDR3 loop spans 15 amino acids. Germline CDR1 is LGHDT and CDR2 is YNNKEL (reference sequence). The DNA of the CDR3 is TGTGCCAGCAGCCAAGGTATGGAAACTGGAAACACCATATATTTT. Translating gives CASSQGMETGNTIYF.

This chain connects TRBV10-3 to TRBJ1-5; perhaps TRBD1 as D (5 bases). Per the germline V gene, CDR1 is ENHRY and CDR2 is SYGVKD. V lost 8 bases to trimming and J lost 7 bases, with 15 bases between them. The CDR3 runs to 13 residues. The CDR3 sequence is CAIGAGLGQPQHF. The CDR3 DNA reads TGTGCCATCGGCGCAGGGCTGGGACAGCCCCAGCATTTT.

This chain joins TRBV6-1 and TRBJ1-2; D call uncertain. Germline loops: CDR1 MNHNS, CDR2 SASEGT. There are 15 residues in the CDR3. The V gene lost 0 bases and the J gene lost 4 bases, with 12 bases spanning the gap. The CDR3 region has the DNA TGTGCCAGCAGTGAAGCGGGAGGCGGAATCTATGGCTACACCTTC. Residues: CASSEAGGGIYGYTF.

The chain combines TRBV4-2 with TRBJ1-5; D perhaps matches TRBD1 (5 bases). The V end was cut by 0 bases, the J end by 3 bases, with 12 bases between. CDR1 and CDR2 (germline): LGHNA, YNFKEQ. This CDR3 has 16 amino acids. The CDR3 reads CASSQDWGASNQPQHF. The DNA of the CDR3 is TGTGCCAGCAGCCAAGATTGGGGCGCCTCCAATCAGCCCCAGCATTTT.

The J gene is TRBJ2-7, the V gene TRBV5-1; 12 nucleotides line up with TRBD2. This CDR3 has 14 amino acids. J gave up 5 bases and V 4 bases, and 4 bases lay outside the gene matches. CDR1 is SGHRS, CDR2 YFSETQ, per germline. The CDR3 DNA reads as TGCGCCAGCAGCCCGGGACTAGCGGGCGACGAGCAGTACTTC. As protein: CASSPGLAGDEQYF. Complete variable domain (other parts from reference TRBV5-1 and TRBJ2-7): KAGVTQTPRYLIKTRGQQVTLSCSPISGHRSVSWYQQTPGQGLQFLFEYFSETQRNKGNFPGRFSGRQFSNSRSEMNVSTLELGDSALYLCASSPGLAGDEQYFGPGTRLTVT.

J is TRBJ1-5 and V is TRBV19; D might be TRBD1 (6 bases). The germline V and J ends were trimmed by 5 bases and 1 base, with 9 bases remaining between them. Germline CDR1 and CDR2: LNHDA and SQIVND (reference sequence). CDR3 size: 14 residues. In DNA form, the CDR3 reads TGTGCCAGTAGTCCACAGGGAAGCAATCAGCCCCAGCATTTT. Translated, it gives CASSPQGSNQPQHF.

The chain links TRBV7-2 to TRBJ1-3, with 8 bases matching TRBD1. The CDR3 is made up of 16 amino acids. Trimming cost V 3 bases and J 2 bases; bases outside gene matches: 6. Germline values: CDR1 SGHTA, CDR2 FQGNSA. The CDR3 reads CASSLDRVMTGNTIYF. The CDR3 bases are TGTGCCAGCAGCTTGGACAGGGTAATGACTGGAAACACCATATATTTT.

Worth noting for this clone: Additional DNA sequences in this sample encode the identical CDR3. The CDR3 spells CASSLGQGSYNEQFF. CDR3 DNA: TGTGCCAGCAGCTTAGGCCAGGGTTCCTACAATGAGCAGTTCTTC. The chain combines TRBV7-2 with TRBJ2-1, with D perhaps matching TRBD1 (5 bases). The CDR3 runs to 15 residues. Between the trimmed V and J ends, which lost 1 base and 1 base, there was a span of 8 bases. Germline V gene data show CDR1 as SGHTA and CDR2 as FQGNSA.

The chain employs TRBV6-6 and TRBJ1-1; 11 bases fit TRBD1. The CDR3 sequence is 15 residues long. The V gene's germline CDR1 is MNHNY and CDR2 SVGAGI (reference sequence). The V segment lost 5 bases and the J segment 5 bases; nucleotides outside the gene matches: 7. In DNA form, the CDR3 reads TGTGCCAGCAGTCGGACAGGGGGCCAACGGACTGAAGCTTTCTTT. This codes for CASSRTGGQRTEAFF.

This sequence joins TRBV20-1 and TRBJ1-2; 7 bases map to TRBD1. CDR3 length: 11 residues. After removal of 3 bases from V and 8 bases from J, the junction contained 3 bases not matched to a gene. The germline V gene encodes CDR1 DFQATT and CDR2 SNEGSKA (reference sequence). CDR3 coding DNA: TGCAGTGCTAGGACAGGGCAAGGCTACACCTTC. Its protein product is CSARTGQGYTF.

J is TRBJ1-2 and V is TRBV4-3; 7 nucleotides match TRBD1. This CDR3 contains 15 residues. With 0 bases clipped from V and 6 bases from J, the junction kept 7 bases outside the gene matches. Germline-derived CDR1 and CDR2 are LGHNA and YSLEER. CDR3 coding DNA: TGCGCCAGCAGCCAAGACCTGTCCAGGGGGAATGGCTACACCTTC. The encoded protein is CASSQDLSRGNGYTF.

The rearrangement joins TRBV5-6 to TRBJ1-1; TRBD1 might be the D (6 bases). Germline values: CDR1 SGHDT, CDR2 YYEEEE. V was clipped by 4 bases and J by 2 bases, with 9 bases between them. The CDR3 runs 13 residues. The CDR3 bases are TGTGCCAGCAGCAGGGACACCAACACTGAAGCTTTCTTT. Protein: CASSRDTNTEAFF.

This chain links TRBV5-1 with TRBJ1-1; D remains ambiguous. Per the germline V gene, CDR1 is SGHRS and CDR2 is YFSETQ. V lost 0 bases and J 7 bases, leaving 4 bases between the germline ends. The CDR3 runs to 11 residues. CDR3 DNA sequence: TGCGCCAGCAGCTTGGAGGGTGAAGCTTTCTTT. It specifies CASSLEGEAFF.

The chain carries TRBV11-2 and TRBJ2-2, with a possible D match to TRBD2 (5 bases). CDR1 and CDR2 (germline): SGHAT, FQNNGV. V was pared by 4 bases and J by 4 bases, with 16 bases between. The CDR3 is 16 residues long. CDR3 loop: CASSSTLAAGTGELFF. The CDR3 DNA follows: TGTGCCAGCAGCTCCACGCTGGCCGCGGGCACCGGGGAGCTGTTTTTT.

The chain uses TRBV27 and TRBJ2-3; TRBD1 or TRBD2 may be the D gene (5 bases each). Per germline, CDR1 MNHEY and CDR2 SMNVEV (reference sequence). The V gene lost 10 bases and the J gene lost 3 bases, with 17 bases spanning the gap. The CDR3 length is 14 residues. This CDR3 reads CATQPGTTTDTQYF. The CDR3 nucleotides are TGTGCCACCCAACCAGGGACCACGACAGATACGCAGTATTTT.